This record covers a single TCR beta chain. Its antigen remains unidentified. This entry comes from a study of PD-1 blockade in classical Hodgkin lymphoma. Study results and caveats: Healthy donors reportedly exceeded newly diagnosed patients in baseline TCR diversity. Possible causes of repertoire differences, disease activity or prior therapy, remain undefined.

Method: immunoSEQ multiplex PCR; TCRdb's copy keeps in-frame clones and lacks some. Of fewer than 40,000 clones listed, 88% are singletons. The length of the CDR3 is 14 residues. With 0 bases removed from V and 1 base from J, the gap between germline ends came to 7 bases. Germline V gene data show CDR1 as SGHRS and CDR2 as YFSETQ. Time point specified: newly diagnosed, previously untreated cHL patient sample. The study purified CD4+ T cells from thawed PBMCs using magnetic negative selection. The chain combines TRBV5-1 with TRBJ1-1, with D unresolved. The material sequenced was CD4+ T cells from blood. This sequence originates from a human donor with classical Hodgkin lymphoma. In nucleotides, the CDR3 is TGCGCCAGCAGCTTGGTACTCAGGAACACTGAAGCTTTCTTT. The encoded protein is CASSLVLRNTEAFF.